Listed below are T cell receptor beta chains from one sample, sequenced in a study of cytomegalovirus exposure and HLA in healthy donors. TCRdb keeps only in-frame clones here, not all; method: immunoSEQ multiplex PCR. The sample yields 90,000 to 100,000 clones, around 69% seen once. Sequencing was carried out using PBMCs. Receptors originate from a man aged 25-45 years in good health and CMV-seronegative. CDR3s leave out the opening cysteine and the closing phenylalanine or tryptophan.

CDR3 protein: ASSRPWTGKEETQY
J gene: TRBJ2-5
V gene: TRBV18

CDR3 protein: ASTPKTGYTQPQH
J gene: TRBJ1-5
V gene: TRBV6-1

CDR3 protein: ASRATLNYGYT
J gene: TRBJ1-2
V gene: TRBV6-5

CDR3 protein: ASSPQSYEQY
J gene: TRBJ2-7
V gene: TRBV18

CDR3 protein: ASSVDRGAARTQY
J gene: TRBJ2-5
V gene: TRBV9

CDR3 protein: ASSGGHYTEAF
J gene: TRBJ1-1
V gene: TRBV6-1

CDR3 protein: ASSLVGANTEAF
J gene: TRBJ1-1
V gene: TRBV7-3

CDR3 protein: ASSRDPTSGGLLYEQY
J gene: TRBJ2-7
V gene: TRBV5-1

CDR3 protein: ASSPTPDDRGDEQY
J gene: TRBJ2-7
V gene: TRBV27

CDR3 protein: ASSLDRAGVDEQF
J gene: TRBJ2-1
V gene: TRBV11-2

CDR3 protein: ASSPNMGRGTEAF
J gene: TRBJ1-1
V gene: TRBV7-9

CDR3 protein: ASSLEGSTEAF
J gene: TRBJ1-1
V gene: TRBV7-3

CDR3 protein: ASRPGDMSYEQY
J gene: .
V gene: TRBV6-1

CDR3 protein: ASSYSTGIQGNTIY
J gene: TRBJ1-3
V gene: TRBV6-5

CDR3 protein: ASRRGSDTGELF
J gene: TRBJ2-2
V gene: TRBV7-7

CDR3 protein: ASSGPPGLAIPWRTNEQF
J gene: TRBJ2-1
V gene: TRBV5-1

CDR3 protein: ASSFPRQGRLTGELF
J gene: TRBJ2-2
V gene: TRBV28

CDR3 protein: ASSKGGVEGQPQH
J gene: TRBJ1-5
V gene: TRBV7-2

CDR3 protein: ASSLGQGVHNEQF
J gene: TRBJ2-1
V gene: TRBV5-1

CDR3 protein: ASTALAGVGNEQF
J gene: TRBJ2-1
V gene: TRBV6-1

CDR3 protein: ASSQDLDKVVPEAF
J gene: TRBJ1-1
V gene: TRBV4-3

CDR3 protein: ASSIQGMGGELF
J gene: TRBJ2-2
V gene: TRBV19

CDR3 protein: ASSLQGNQPQH
J gene: TRBJ1-5
V gene: TRBV7-9

CDR3 protein: ASPSSLVAGGSYEQY
J gene: TRBJ2-7
V gene: TRBV2

CDR3 protein: ASSTRTGVYEQY
J gene: TRBJ2-7
V gene: TRBV7-8

CDR3 protein: ASSLLNEQF
J gene: TRBJ2-1
V gene: TRBV7-2

CDR3 protein: AWNPFSAYPGETQY
J gene: TRBJ2-5
V gene: TRBV30

CDR3 protein: ASSLGRGLYEQY
J gene: TRBJ2-7
V gene: TRBV28

CDR3 protein: ASSFKRDQPQH
J gene: TRBJ1-5
V gene: TRBV7-2

CDR3 protein: ASSLIGLEQY
J gene: TRBJ2-7
V gene: TRBV7-8

CDR3 protein: ASSVDGAGTDTQY
J gene: TRBJ2-3
V gene: TRBV6-4

CDR3 protein: ASSSGQTAYEQY
J gene: .
V gene: TRBV5-1

CDR3 protein: ASRGEWDEQF
J gene: TRBJ2-1
V gene: TRBV7-2

CDR3 protein: ASGLGTVTYNEQF
J gene: TRBJ2-1
V gene: TRBV12-5

CDR3 protein: ASSLVRAAYNEKLF
J gene: TRBJ1-4
V gene: TRBV5-1

CDR3 protein: ASSYSSSSEQY
J gene: TRBJ2-7
V gene: TRBV6-5

CDR3 protein: ATGHPGANTGELF
J gene: TRBJ2-2
V gene: TRBV19

CDR3 protein: ASSIPGLGVSGYT
J gene: TRBJ1-2
V gene: TRBV19

CDR3 protein: ASSAQGNYGYT
J gene: TRBJ1-2
V gene: TRBV25-1

CDR3 protein: ASSGETGQTEAF
J gene: TRBJ1-1
V gene: TRBV5-1

CDR3 protein: ASSEWPFPGELF
J gene: TRBJ2-2
V gene: TRBV6-4

CDR3 protein: ASSWGGAEETQY
J gene: TRBJ2-5
V gene: TRBV11-2

CDR3 protein: ASSLAPGSYEQY
J gene: TRBJ2-7
V gene: TRBV7-2

CDR3 protein: ASSPISLTLSYNEQF
J gene: TRBJ2-1
V gene: TRBV5-1

CDR3 protein: ASSWTGGNEKLF
J gene: TRBJ1-4
V gene: TRBV7-9

CDR3 protein: ASSLGTGSQPQH
J gene: TRBJ1-5
V gene: TRBV5-1

CDR3 protein: ASSLKGTGVLSNQPQH
J gene: TRBJ1-5
V gene: TRBV27

CDR3 protein: ASSLSNSPNYGYT
J gene: TRBJ1-2
V gene: TRBV5-1

CDR3 protein: ASSLELAGGRETQY
J gene: TRBJ2-5
V gene: TRBV5-1

CDR3 protein: ASSIAGGTDTQY
J gene: TRBJ2-3
V gene: TRBV6-4

CDR3 protein: ASGLGDRGVGYT
J gene: TRBJ1-2
V gene: TRBV4-2

CDR3 protein: ASRPEQNSDTQY
J gene: TRBJ2-3
V gene: TRBV5-4

CDR3 protein: ASSSDRDYLQSSYNEQF
J gene: TRBJ2-1
V gene: TRBV27

CDR3 protein: ASSLEAGVSEQY
J gene: TRBJ2-7
V gene: TRBV11-3

CDR3 protein: ASSPYRGTSGTETQY
J gene: TRBJ2-5
V gene: TRBV5-4